Listed below are T cell receptor beta chains from one sample, sequenced in a study of blood T cells in healthy people across ages. TCRdb independently ran MiXCR on the 5' RACE reads; one entry per CDR3 protein. The sample records over 1.5 million distinct CDR3 sequences, about 49% being singletons. Source material: blood. Receptors originate from a middle-aged woman in good health. The CDR3 runs from the conserved cysteine through the conserved F or W.

cdr3_aa: CSASDFASGPYEQYF; v_call: TRBV20-1
cdr3_aa: CASSLGGVTGVSYEQYF; v_call: TRBV11-2
cdr3_aa: CASSFGQGIFNEQFF; v_call: TRBV5-1
cdr3_aa: CASSYGGSEKLFF; v_call: TRBV6-5
cdr3_aa: CASSYTGRIGQETQYF; v_call: TRBV6-2/TRBV6-3
cdr3_aa: CSSSPGASNQPQHF; v_call: TRBV27
cdr3_aa: CAISGGAGFRNEQFF; v_call: TRBV10-3
cdr3_aa: CASSVGGANNSPLHF; v_call: TRBV9
cdr3_aa: CASSQSTSGGGGTQYF; v_call: TRBV4-2
cdr3_aa: CASSQSTRGSTDTQYF; v_call: TRBV4-3
cdr3_aa: CASSPPGQPNEKLFF; v_call: TRBV5-1
cdr3_aa: CASSLGAGASNQPQHF; v_call: TRBV5-1
cdr3_aa: CSSGRDGYTF; v_call: TRBV20-1
cdr3_aa: CASSYPGQPYGYTF; v_call: TRBV6-5
cdr3_aa: CASSPGQEGSNEQFF; v_call: TRBV12-3/TRBV12-4
cdr3_aa: CSALHWGGEQFF; v_call: TRBV20-1
cdr3_aa: CASRHPYF; v_call: TRBV9
cdr3_aa: CASSFGRTQETQYF; v_call: TRBV7-2
cdr3_aa: CSARDAGIIGGYTF; v_call: TRBV20-1
cdr3_aa: CASTWGGLRGVNEQFF; v_call: TRBV27
cdr3_aa: CASSLYRTGVPETQYF; v_call: TRBV11-1
cdr3_aa: CASSLGMPGYSYEQYF; v_call: TRBV5-1
cdr3_aa: CASSVSSGHANPAQYF; v_call: TRBV19
cdr3_aa: CSARVVGSDTQYF; v_call: TRBV20-1
cdr3_aa: CASSQDLPSGETQYF; v_call: TRBV3-1
cdr3_aa: CATSLSQGWNQPQHF; v_call: TRBV15
cdr3_aa: CASNGGADTQYF; v_call: TRBV12-3/TRBV12-4
cdr3_aa: CASSTSGRVYGYTF; v_call: TRBV6-6
cdr3_aa: CASSHQLLETQYF; v_call: TRBV28
cdr3_aa: CASSGILGNQETQYF; v_call: TRBV2
cdr3_aa: CASIGDGRNIQYF; v_call: TRBV19
cdr3_aa: CASSPRAGGDTQYF; v_call: TRBV9
cdr3_aa: CASRTRGQGRNEQFF; v_call: TRBV12-3/TRBV12-4
cdr3_aa: CSTAGLKNIQYF; v_call: TRBV20-1
cdr3_aa: CASSPKRGTVFDSPLHF; v_call: TRBV18
cdr3_aa: CASSTYRGDTQYF; v_call: TRBV12-3/TRBV12-4
cdr3_aa: CASSYYKSSYEQYF; v_call: TRBV12-3/TRBV12-4
cdr3_aa: CASSRGTSGGPYNEQFF; v_call: TRBV6-1
cdr3_aa: CASSRLQGREAKNIQYF; v_call: TRBV2
cdr3_aa: CSAREATGGLKTQYF; v_call: TRBV20-1
cdr3_aa: CASSLFTGANVLTF; v_call: TRBV13
cdr3_aa: CASSQGRVAVYNEQFF; v_call: TRBV3-1
cdr3_aa: CSARGGLARTEQFF; v_call: TRBV20-1
cdr3_aa: CSVALGTGGDYGYTF; v_call: TRBV29-1
cdr3_aa: CASSSALLSGGVYNEQFF; v_call: TRBV5-1
cdr3_aa: CSVDRGQEGYTF; v_call: TRBV29-1
cdr3_aa: CAGSPSGTVYNEQFF; v_call: TRBV9
cdr3_aa: CSATSLSGGETQYF; v_call: TRBV20-1
cdr3_aa: CSVESRHTNMNYGYTF; v_call: TRBV29-1
cdr3_aa: CASSYEAGVDNEQFF; v_call: TRBV6-5
cdr3_aa: CASSDGARRGGAMADTQYF; v_call: TRBV6-1
cdr3_aa: CASSQDLGEGLRNEQFF; v_call: TRBV4-3
cdr3_aa: CASSFLWSGEDNGQYF; v_call: TRBV6-1
cdr3_aa: CASSLARTSGVGETQYF; v_call: TRBV7-9
cdr3_aa: CVSNYAPQETQYF; v_call: TRBV9
cdr3_aa: CASSLVPDRGGQFF; v_call: TRBV5-5
cdr3_aa: CALLRDFTDTQYF; v_call: TRBV6-1
cdr3_aa: CAISVGAPNYGYTF; v_call: TRBV28
cdr3_aa: CASSLRAAKETQYF; v_call: TRBV5-1